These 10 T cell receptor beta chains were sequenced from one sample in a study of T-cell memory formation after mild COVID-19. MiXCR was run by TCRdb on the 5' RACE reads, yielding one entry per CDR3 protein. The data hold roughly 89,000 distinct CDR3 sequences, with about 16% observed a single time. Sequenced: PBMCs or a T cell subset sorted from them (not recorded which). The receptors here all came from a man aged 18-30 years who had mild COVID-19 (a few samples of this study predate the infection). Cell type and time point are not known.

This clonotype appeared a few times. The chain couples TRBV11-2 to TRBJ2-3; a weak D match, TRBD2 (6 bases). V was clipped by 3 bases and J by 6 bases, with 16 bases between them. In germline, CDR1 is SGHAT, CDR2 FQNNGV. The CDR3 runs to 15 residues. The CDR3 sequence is CASSFGLRATDTQYF. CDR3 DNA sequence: TGTGCCAGCAGCTTCGGACTACGCGCGACGGATACGCAGTATTTT.

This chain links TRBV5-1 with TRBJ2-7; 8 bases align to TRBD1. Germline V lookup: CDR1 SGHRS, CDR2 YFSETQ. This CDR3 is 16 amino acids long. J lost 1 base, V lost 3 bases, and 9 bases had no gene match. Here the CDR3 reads CASSSGQGQSSYEQYF. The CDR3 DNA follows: TGCGCCAGCAGCTCCGGACAGGGTCAAAGTTCCTACGAGCAGTACTTC. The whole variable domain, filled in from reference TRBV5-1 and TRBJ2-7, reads KAGVTQTPRYLIKTRGQQVTLSCSPISGHRSVSWYQQTPGQGLQFLFEYFSETQRNKGNFPGRFSGRQFSNSRSEMNVSTLELGDSALYLCASSSGQGQSSYEQYFGPGTRLTVT.

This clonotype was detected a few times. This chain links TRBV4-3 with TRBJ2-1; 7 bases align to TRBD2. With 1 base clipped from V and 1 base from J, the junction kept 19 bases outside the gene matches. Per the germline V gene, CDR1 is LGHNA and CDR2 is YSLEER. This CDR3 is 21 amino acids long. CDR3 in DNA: TGCGCCAGCAGCCAAGCGTTTGGCAGGAAAGTCACGGGGGGATCCTACAATGAGCAGTTCTTC. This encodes CASSQAFGRKVTGGSYNEQFF.

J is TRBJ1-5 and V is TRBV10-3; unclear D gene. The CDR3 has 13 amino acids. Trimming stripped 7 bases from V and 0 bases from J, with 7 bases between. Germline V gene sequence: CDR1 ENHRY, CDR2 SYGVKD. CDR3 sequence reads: CAIKADSNQPQHF. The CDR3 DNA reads TGTGCCATCAAGGCGGATAGCAATCAGCCCCAGCATTTT.

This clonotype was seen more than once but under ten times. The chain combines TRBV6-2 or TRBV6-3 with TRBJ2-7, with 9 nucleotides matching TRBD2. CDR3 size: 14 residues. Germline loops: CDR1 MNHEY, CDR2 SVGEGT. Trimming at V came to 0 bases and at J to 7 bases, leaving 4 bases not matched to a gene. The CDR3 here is CASSYSGLAGEQYV. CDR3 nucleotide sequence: TGTGCCAGCAGTTACTCGGGACTAGCTGGTGAGCAGTACGTC.

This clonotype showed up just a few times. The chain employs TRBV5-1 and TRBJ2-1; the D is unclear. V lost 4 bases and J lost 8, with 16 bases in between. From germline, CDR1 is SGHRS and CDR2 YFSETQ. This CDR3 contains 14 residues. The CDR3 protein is CASSTRAPWDEQFF. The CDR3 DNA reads TGCGCCAGCAGCACCCGGGCCCCTTGGGATGAGCAGTTCTTC.

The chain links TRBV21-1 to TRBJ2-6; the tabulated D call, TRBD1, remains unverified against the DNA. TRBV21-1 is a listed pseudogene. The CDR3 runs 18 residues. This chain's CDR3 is CARYPRDRPFSGANVLTF. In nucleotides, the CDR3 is TGTGCCAGATACCCCCGAGACAGACCCTTCTCTGGGGCCAACGTCCTGACTTTC.

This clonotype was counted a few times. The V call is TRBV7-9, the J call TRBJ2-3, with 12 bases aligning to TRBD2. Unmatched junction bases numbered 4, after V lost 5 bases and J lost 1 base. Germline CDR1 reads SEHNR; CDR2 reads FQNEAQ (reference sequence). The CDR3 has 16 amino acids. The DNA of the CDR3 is TGTGCCAGCAGCAAACTAGCGGGGGGCGGCACAGATACGCAGTATTTT. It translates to CASSKLAGGGTDTQYF.

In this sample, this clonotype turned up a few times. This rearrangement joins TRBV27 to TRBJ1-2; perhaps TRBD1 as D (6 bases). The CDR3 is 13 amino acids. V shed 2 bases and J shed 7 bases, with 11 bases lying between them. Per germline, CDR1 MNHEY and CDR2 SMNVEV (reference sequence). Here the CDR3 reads CASSLDRLSGYTF. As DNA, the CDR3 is TGTGCCAGCAGTTTAGACAGGCTTAGTGGCTACACCTTC.

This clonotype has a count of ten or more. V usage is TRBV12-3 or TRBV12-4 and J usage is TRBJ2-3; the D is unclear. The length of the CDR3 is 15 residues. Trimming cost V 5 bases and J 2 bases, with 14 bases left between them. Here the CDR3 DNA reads TGTGCCAGCAGTGTACTCGGGCCAGACACAGATACGCAGTATTTT. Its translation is CASSVLGPDTDTQYF.